The 15 T cell receptor beta chains given below trace back to one sample, sequenced in a study of cytomegalovirus exposure and HLA in healthy donors. In the PCR, 60 Vbeta and 13 Jbeta primers were used. Data came from immunoSEQ multiplex PCR; TCRdb stores just in-frame clones and leaves some out. This sample has 100,000 to 120,000 clones, with less than 85% found just once. Input material: PBMCs. Source of these receptors: a man between 40 and 49 years old in good health and CMV-seropositive.

This rearrangement joins TRBV5-4 to TRBJ2-6, with D possibly being TRBD1 (6 bases). The V end was cut by 4 bases, the J end by 12 bases, with 14 bases between. This CDR3 has 13 residues. CDR1 is SGHNT, CDR2 YYREEE, per germline (reference sequence). CDR3 in amino acids: CASSPEGVRVLTF. In DNA form, the CDR3 reads TGTGCCAGCAGCCCTGAGGGGGTGCGCGTCCTGACTTTC.

This clone was recorded once. The chain has TRBV19 and TRBJ2-5; TRBD2 might be the D (5 bases). Germline V gene data show CDR1 as LNHDA and CDR2 as SQIVND (reference sequence). Deletions cut 3 bases from V and 7 bases from J, with 12 bases between. CDR3 length: 13 amino acids. The CDR3 DNA reads as TGTGCCAGTAGTATCGGGGAACTCGGGACCCAGTACTTC. Protein sequence: CASSIGELGTQYF.

V gene TRBV9 combines with J gene TRBJ2-3, with TRBD1 matching over 12 bases. The CDR3 is 15 residues long. The trim removed 3 bases at V and 6 bases at J, leaving 5 bases unmatched. Germline V CDR1 and CDR2: SGDLS, YYNGEE. CDR3 bases: TGTGCCAGCAGCGCGGGACAGGGGGCTACGGATACGCAGTATTTT. This sequence encodes CASSAGQGATDTQYF.

The gene calls are TRBV5-8 and TRBJ1-6; 8 bases map to TRBD1. This CDR3 has 14 amino acids. Germline trimming cut 7 bases from V and 6 bases from J; bases unmatched to any gene: 6. Germline CDR1 SGHTS, CDR2 YDEGEE. CDR3 nucleotide sequence: TGTGCCAGCTCGGTGGACAGGGCTAATTCACCCCTCCACTTT. Translated, it gives CASSVDRANSPLHF.

The rearrangement uses TRBV7-9 and TRBJ2-1, with a possible D match to TRBD1 (6 bases). The CDR3 totals 18 residues. Looked up from germline, CDR1 is SEHNR and CDR2 is FQNEAQ (reference sequence). Trimming left V 4 bases short and J 5 bases short, with 24 bases between. CDR3: CASSSRLGRTAENNEQFF. CDR3 DNA: TGTGCCAGCAGCTCCCGCTTAGGCCGGACAGCTGAGAACAATGAGCAGTTCTTC.

This chain connects TRBV18 to TRBJ1-1, with TRBD1 identical over 11 bases. The germline CDR1 and CDR2 sequences are KGHSH and LQKENI. The CDR3 is 14 amino acids. After removal of 5 bases from V and 6 bases from J, the junction contained 5 bases not matched to a gene. The CDR3 sequence: CASSGPGQGAEAFF. The CDR3 coding sequence is TGTGCCAGCTCAGGTCCGGGACAGGGGGCTGAAGCTTTCTTT.

This clone has only a few counts. The chain links TRBV7-6 to TRBJ2-3, with TRBD1 matching over 12 bases. Germline V gene sequence: CDR1 SGHVS, CDR2 FNYEAQ. The CDR3 is made up of 16 amino acids. V lost 5 bases and J lost 10; bases outside the gene matches: 13. CDR3 protein: CASSPGGTGGGWAQYF. The CDR3 DNA reads as TGTGCCAGCAGCCCAGGGGGGACAGGGGGCGGATGGGCGCAGTATTTT.

The chain links TRBV7-8 to TRBJ2-1; TRBD2 aligns across 8 bases. The CDR3 contains 14 residues. After removal of 2 bases from V and 7 bases from J, the junction contained 4 bases not matched to a gene. The V gene's germline CDR1 is SGHVS and CDR2 FQNEAQ. The CDR3 nucleotides are TGTGCCAGCAGCTTATCCGGCGGGGGGAATGAGCAGTTCTTC. This encodes CASSLSGGGNEQFF.

In its sample, this clone was seen a few times. DNA for the CDR3: TGCGCCAGCAGCTGGACAGGGATCGTGGACACTGAAGCTTTCTTT. Its protein product is CASSWTGIVDTEAFF. The chain has TRBV5-1 and TRBJ1-1; 8 nucleotides agree with TRBD1. The CDR3 extends over 15 amino acids. J gave up 3 bases and V 3 bases, and 7 bases lay outside the gene matches. Germline V gene lookup returns CDR1 SGHRS and CDR2 YFSETQ.

A few counts support this clone. The rearrangement joins TRBV7-9 to TRBJ1-6, with D unresolved. With 0 bases removed from V and 7 bases from J, the gap between germline ends came to 7 bases. The CDR3 is 14 residues long. From germline, CDR1 is SEHNR and CDR2 FQNEAQ (reference sequence). Here the CDR3 DNA reads TGTGCCAGCAGCTTAGCCGTAGAAAATTCACCCCTCCACTTT. Residues: CASSLAVENSPLHF.

This chain uses TRBV7-2 with TRBJ2-3; 7 bases are shared with TRBD1. This CDR3 is built from 15 residues. Germline-derived CDR1 and CDR2 are SGHTA and FQGNSA. V lost 3 bases, J lost 0 bases, and 3 bases stayed unmatched. The CDR3 DNA reads as TGTGCCAGCAGCTTGAACAGGGGTAGCACAGATACGCAGTATTTT. The encoded protein is CASSLNRGSTDTQYF.

The CDR3 bases are TGTGCCAGCAGCTTAGCTAGGGGTAGTAACACTGAAGCTTTCTTT. This codes for CASSLARGSNTEAFF. The chain recombines TRBV7-2 with TRBJ1-1; tentatively, D is TRBD1 (5 bases). This CDR3 region has 15 residues. Trimming stripped 0 bases from V and 2 bases from J, with 10 bases between. The germline V gene encodes CDR1 SGHTA and CDR2 FQGNSA.

The chain carries TRBV2 and TRBJ2-7; 9 bases line up with TRBD1. The V gene's germline CDR1 is SNHLY and CDR2 FYNNEI. The CDR3 runs to 15 residues. V shed 5 bases and J 4 bases; nucleotides not matched to a gene: 9. CDR3: CASSPTGTGIYEQYF. CDR3 DNA sequence: TGTGCCAGCAGTCCGACCGGGACAGGGATATACGAGCAGTACTTC.

Comment on this clone: Sequence at one end of the junction differs from germline and may be a read error. Additional DNA sequences in this sample encode the identical CDR3. This chain links TRBV19 with TRBJ1-1; 9 bases fit TRBD1. Per germline, CDR1 LNHDA and CDR2 SQIVND (reference sequence). The CDR3 consists of 15 residues. The CDR3 DNA sequence: TGTGCCAGTAGTGGACGACAGGGGGGCAACACTGAGGCTTTCTTT. It translates to CASSGRQGGNTEAFF.

A remark on this clone: The junction and the germline gene differ at one end; a read error may be behind it. The chain is built from TRBV4-1 and TRBJ2-6, with D perhaps matching TRBD1 (5 bases). Germline V gene lookup returns CDR1 MGHRA and CDR2 YSYEKL. This CDR3 spans 17 amino acids. The CDR3 DNA is TGCGCCAGCAGCCAAGCCGAATCTTTCTCTGGGGCCAACGGCCTGACTTTC. Protein sequence: CASSQAESFSGANGLTF.